These 21 T cell receptor beta chains share one sample of origin, sequenced in a study of cytomegalovirus exposure and HLA in healthy donors. Repertoires were generated with immunoSEQ multiplex PCR, while TCRdb's copy carries only in-frame clones and drops some. Of some 170,000 clones listed, approximately 90% are singletons. Material for sequencing was PBMCs. The source of these receptors is a woman aged 25 to 39 in good health and CMV-seronegative.

The chain couples TRBV25-1 to TRBJ2-5; 9 positions agree with TRBD1. From germline, CDR1 is MGHDK and CDR2 SYGVNS. The CDR3 totals 16 residues. Unmatched junction bases numbered 10, after V lost 6 bases and J lost 2 bases. The CDR3, as DNA: TGTGCCAGCAGCCCGAAAGTCGGGACAGGGCAAGAGACCCAGTACTTC. Amino acids: CASSPKVGTGQETQYF.

This chain connects TRBV27 to TRBJ1-4; perhaps TRBD1 as D (6 bases). This CDR3 spans 14 amino acids. V lost 6 bases, J lost 4 bases, and 12 bases lay in between. Germline V lookup: CDR1 MNHEY, CDR2 SMNVEV (reference sequence). The CDR3 loop is CASSNGQSNEKLFF. DNA of the CDR3: TGTGCCAGCAGCAACGGACAGAGTAATGAAAAACTGTTTTTT.

The chain couples TRBV21-1 to TRBJ2-7; TRBD1, the table's D call, lacks a check against the DNA. TRBV21-1 is flagged as a pseudogene. The CDR3 contains 13 residues. The CDR3 DNA is TGTGCCAGCAGTCATAAGGGGCCGGACGAGCAGTACTTC. This translates into CASSHKGPDEQYF.

The chain joins TRBV19 to TRBJ2-7; possibly TRBD2 for D (6 bases). Trimming pared 5 bases from V and 3 bases from J, leaving 17 bases between. The CDR3 has 15 residues. Germline V gives CDR1 LNHDA, CDR2 SQIVND (reference sequence). CDR3 coding DNA: TGTGCCAGTAGTCTGGAGGGACCGGGGAACTACGAGCAGTACTTC. Its protein is CASSLEGPGNYEQYF.

This chain links TRBV4-2 with TRBJ1-1; no definite D call. V lost 0 bases and J 0 bases, leaving 8 bases between the germline ends. This CDR3 is 15 amino acids long. Germline lookup yields CDR1 LGHNA and CDR2 YNFKEQ. CDR3 in amino acids: CASSQDHTVNTEAFF. The CDR3 coding sequence is TGTGCCAGCAGCCAAGATCACACAGTGAACACTGAAGCTTTCTTT.

The chain couples TRBV20-1 to TRBJ2-7, with 7 bases that match TRBD1. Germline V gene data show CDR1 as DFQATT and CDR2 as SNEGSKA (reference sequence). J lost 3 bases, V lost 6 bases, and 2 bases had no gene match. The CDR3 sequence is 11 residues long. The CDR3 sequence: CSAGDSYEQYF. The CDR3 coding sequence is TGCAGTGCCGGGGACAGCTACGAGCAGTACTTC.

This chain connects TRBV7-9 to TRBJ1-2; D uncertain. The CDR3 is 14 residues long. CDR1 is SEHNR and CDR2 is FQNEAQ in the germline V gene (reference sequence). V lost 5 bases and J lost 4, with 14 bases in between. The CDR3 spells CASSLVTGIYGYTF. The CDR3 bases are TGTGCCAGCAGCCTAGTCACGGGGATCTATGGCTACACCTTC. Using reference TRBV7-9 and TRBJ1-2 for the parts outside the CDR3, the full variable domain is DTGVSQNPRHKITKRGQNVTFRCDPISEHNRLYWYRQTLGQGPEFLTYFQNEAQLEKSRLLSDRFSAERPKGSFSTLEIQRTEQGDSAMYLCASSLVTGIYGYTFGSGTRLTVV.

This clone was seen a handful of times. The rearrangement joins TRBV6-1 to TRBJ2-1; D not resolved. The germline gives CDR1 MNHNS, CDR2 SASEGT. Trimming removed 0 bases at V and 9 bases at J, with 15 bases between. There are 15 residues in the CDR3. This CDR3 reads CASSEASGSSSEQFF. The CDR3 DNA follows: TGTGCCAGCAGTGAAGCTTCGGGTAGTTCCAGTGAGCAGTTCTTC.

This clone was seen a single time. The V gene is TRBV6-1, the J gene TRBJ2-3, with 8 bases matching TRBD2. Germline trimming cut 10 bases from V and 1 base from J; bases unmatched to any gene: 7. Germline V gene sequence: CDR1 MNHNS, CDR2 SASEGT. CDR3 length equals 14 residues. The CDR3 DNA reads as TGTGCCATCGGGACCGGGGGGGGCACAGATACGCAGTATTTT. Translating it yields CAIGTGGGTDTQYF.

This clone was observed a single time. V usage is TRBV7-9 and J usage is TRBJ2-7; 7 positions agree with TRBD2. V was pared by 5 bases and J by 2 bases, with 12 bases of the junction left unmatched. This CDR3 has 16 residues. Germline lookup yields CDR1 SEHNR and CDR2 FQNEAQ (reference sequence). The CDR3 nucleotides read TGTGCCAGCAGCCCAAACCCCGGACTAGTCGCCTACGAGCAGTACTTC. It translates to CASSPNPGLVAYEQYF.

The V gene is TRBV27, the J gene TRBJ2-7, with unresolved D. Trimming shortened V by 4 bases and J by 2 bases, and 9 bases separated the two germline ends. The CDR3 is 13 residues long. Germline V gene lookup returns CDR1 MNHEY and CDR2 SMNVEV (reference sequence). This CDR3 is CASSSLSPYEQYF. The DNA of the CDR3 is TGTGCCAGCAGTTCTCTTTCCCCCTACGAGCAGTACTTC.

The chain is built from TRBV7-9 and TRBJ2-7, with 8 bases identical to TRBD1. The CDR3 extends over 17 amino acids. V shed 5 bases and J 3 bases; nucleotides not matched to a gene: 15. Looked up from germline, CDR1 is SEHNR and CDR2 is FQNEAQ (reference sequence). The CDR3 sequence is CASSLYPGTGGNYEQYF. CDR3 in DNA: TGTGCCAGCAGCCTATACCCAGGAACAGGGGGAAACTACGAGCAGTACTTC.

The CDR3 bases are TGTGCCAGCAGTGGTTTGGCCAGGTTTGAGCAGTTCTTC. It encodes CASSGLARFEQFF. This chain uses TRBV2 with TRBJ2-1; D call uncertain. Germline lookup yields CDR1 SNHLY and CDR2 FYNNEI. V dropped 4 bases and J dropped 9 bases, with 13 bases sitting between them. This CDR3 comprises 13 residues.

The chain uses TRBV15 and TRBJ2-3, with 12 bases matching TRBD2. The CDR3 runs 14 residues. CDR1 is LNHNV and CDR2 is YYDKDF in the germline V gene (reference sequence). V shed 3 bases and J 6 bases; nucleotides not matched to a gene: 1. For the CDR3, the DNA is TGTGCCACCAGCAGTACTAGCGGGGGGGATACGCAGTATTTT. Its protein is CATSSTSGGDTQYF.

This clone occurred a few times. The chain uses TRBV30 and TRBJ1-2; D is undetermined. V was pared by 4 bases and J by 8 bases, with 5 bases between. The germline CDR1 and CDR2 sequences are GTSNPN and SVGIG (reference sequence). CDR3 size: 9 residues. The CDR3 nucleotides are TGTGCCTGGATTGAGGGCTACACCTTC. The encoded protein is CAWIEGYTF.

This clone appeared a few times. The DNA for the CDR3 is TGTGCCAGCAGCTTCCAGGGGTCTGGAAACACCATATATTTT. This codes for CASSFQGSGNTIYF. V usage is TRBV6-5 and J usage is TRBJ1-3, with D tentatively TRBD1 (6 bases). The CDR3 spans 14 residues. The V and J ends lost 6 bases and 1 base respectively, with 10 bases between them. CDR1 is MNHEY, CDR2 SVGAGI, per germline.

The J gene is TRBJ2-2, the V gene TRBV18; possibly TRBD2 for D (6 bases). The CDR3 has 12 residues. Germline V CDR1 and CDR2: KGHSH, LQKENI. Trimming stripped 3 bases from V and 9 bases from J, with 8 bases between. CDR3 sequence (DNA): TGTGCCAGCTCACCGAGCGGGTGGGAGCTGTTTTTT. It specifies CASSPSGWELFF.

This clone was observed a handful of times. The chain links TRBV29-1 to TRBJ1-5; D unresolved. Trimming stripped 4 bases from V and 5 bases from J, with 6 bases between. The CDR3 loop spans 11 amino acids. Germline assignment: CDR1 SQVTM and CDR2 ANQGSEA. DNA for the CDR3: TGCAGCGTTGGTACGGATCAGCCCCAGCATTTT. Its protein product is CSVGTDQPQHF.

CDR3 amino acids: CASREGGEQYF. The CDR3 DNA reads as TGTGCCTCCCGGGAGGGAGGCGAGCAGTACTTC. This chain connects TRBV7-9 to TRBJ2-7; TRBD2 agrees at 8 bases. The germline V gene has CDR1 SEHNR and CDR2 FQNEAQ (reference sequence). V dropped 11 bases and J dropped 6; count of bases not matched to a gene: 6. The CDR3 is 11 residues long.

The V call is TRBV6-5, the J call TRBJ1-6; 7 bases align to TRBD1. Trimming took 5 bases from V and 11 from J; bases not matched to a gene: 9. Germline V CDR1 and CDR2: MNHEY, SVGAGI. This CDR3 region has 14 residues. The CDR3 here is CASSRGQENTPLHF. CDR3 in DNA: TGTGCCAGCAGTAGAGGACAGGAGAATACACCCCTCCACTTT.

The V call is TRBV7-9, the J call TRBJ2-3; 9 positions match TRBD2. Losses at the gene ends were 1 base for V and 6 bases for J; bases not matched to a gene: 8. Germline loops: CDR1 SEHNR, CDR2 FQNEAQ (reference sequence). The CDR3 sequence is 16 residues long. CDR3 sequence reads: CASSLGAGGTRDTQYF. For the CDR3, the DNA is TGTGCCAGCAGCTTAGGCGCGGGGGGGACTCGGGATACGCAGTATTTT.